Reported below is one TCR beta chain. This record comes from a study of OX40 agonist ivuxolimab in advanced cancers. About the study: Patients received ivuxolimab, an agonistic anti-OX40 (CD134) antibody. At 82.7% male, the cohort had a mean age of 60 years, ranging from about 20 to 79. Two cutaneous melanoma patients and one hepatocellular carcinoma patient, three in all, had partial responses. Dose-escalation subjects each had hepatocellular carcinoma, melanoma, renal cell or head and neck cancer.

Method: immunoSEQ multiplex PCR; TCRdb's copy keeps in-frame clones and lacks some. Of 73,000 or so clones listed, around 84% were seen once; the top ten hold about 2.4%. Losses at the gene ends were 4 bases for V and 3 bases for J; bases not matched to a gene: 4. Germline-derived CDR1 and CDR2 are SGHRS and YFSETQ. CDR3 length: 14 amino acids. The receptor comes from an adult with an advanced solid tumor such as melanoma, head and neck, liver or kidney cancer. The sequencing here drew on CD4+ or CD8+ T cells sorted from blood, taken in a trial of the OX40 agonist ivuxolimab. The chain links TRBV5-1 to TRBJ2-5; 9 bases align to TRBD2. The DNA of the CDR3 is TGCGCCAGCAGCGCCGGGACTAGCAAAGAGACCCAGTACTTC. This codes for CASSAGTSKETQYF. Combining the CDR3 with reference TRBV5-1 and TRBJ2-5 gives the whole variable domain KAGVTQTPRYLIKTRGQQVTLSCSPISGHRSVSWYQQTPGQGLQFLFEYFSETQRNKGNFPGRFSGRQFSNSRSEMNVSTLELGDSALYLCASSAGTSKETQYFGPGTRLLVL.